One and the same sample provided the 31 T cell receptor beta chains below, sequenced in a study of shared clonotypes between healthy human individuals. Naive CD8 cells lacked CD45RO, underwent positive selection for CCR7 and left out terminally differentiated effector memory CD45RA+ cells. The data were produced by immunoSEQ multiplex PCR, yet TCRdb's version contains in-frame clones alone and is incomplete. This sample has about 1,800,000 clones; just under 95% occur once, and the top ten carry under 1.5%. Sequenced material: naive CD8+ T cells sorted from blood. The receptors derive from a man aged 18 to 35 in good health.

Worth noting for this clone: Within the sample, other DNA sequences also encode this same CDR3. This chain connects TRBV7-9 to TRBJ2-5; D ambiguous. CDR3 length: 11 amino acids. Germline V gene data show CDR1 as SEHNR and CDR2 as FQNEAQ (reference sequence). The ends were cut back, 4 bases at V and 5 bases at J, with 5 bases in the middle. Here the CDR3 DNA reads TGTGCCAGCAGCTCCGGTGAGACCCAGTACTTC. Protein: CASSSGETQYF.

The chain has TRBV27 and TRBJ2-5; D is undetermined. The V end lost 2 bases, the J end lost 5 bases, and 12 bases lay between the germline ends. Germline V gives CDR1 MNHEY, CDR2 SMNVEV (reference sequence). The CDR3 has 14 residues. CDR3 residues: CASSLTSVEETQYF. The CDR3 nucleotides are TGTGCCAGCAGTTTAACGTCGGTGGAGGAGACCCAGTACTTC.

The rearrangement joins TRBV6-1 to TRBJ1-2, with D possibly matching TRBD1 (6 bases). CDR3 size: 15 residues. V lost 1 base and J 4 bases, leaving 13 bases between the germline ends. Germline CDR1 and CDR2: MNHNS and SASEGT. CDR3 in amino acids: CASSEGVGAGYGYTF. The CDR3 coding sequence is TGTGCCAGCAGTGAAGGAGTGGGGGCGGGCTATGGCTACACCTTC.

The J gene is TRBJ2-6, the V gene TRBV27; TRBD2 is a possible D gene (6 bases). The ends were cut back, 8 bases at V and 4 bases at J, with 12 bases in the middle. CDR3 length equals 14 residues. Germline lookup yields CDR1 MNHEY and CDR2 SMNVEV (reference sequence). Written as DNA, the CDR3 is TGTGCCAGCGGGTTCGGGAGCGGGGCCAACGTCCTGACTTTC. As protein: CASGFGSGANVLTF.

This chain's CDR3 is CASSYSAVQSQETQYF. The CDR3 nucleotides are TGTGCCAGCAGTTACTCGGCTGTGCAGTCGCAAGAGACCCAGTACTTC. This rearrangement joins TRBV6-5 to TRBJ2-5, with D unclear. The germline V gene encodes CDR1 MNHEY and CDR2 SVGAGI. With 0 bases removed from V and 2 bases from J, the gap between germline ends came to 13 bases. The CDR3 covers 16 residues.

The CDR3 protein is CASSSMSGVGAYEQYF. Here the CDR3 DNA reads TGTGCCAGCAGCTCAATGAGCGGGGTGGGGGCCTACGAGCAGTACTTC. The chain uses TRBV5-6 and TRBJ2-7; 7 bases fit TRBD2. This CDR3 comprises 16 residues. CDR1 and CDR2 (germline): SGHDT, YYEEEE. The V segment lost 3 bases and the J segment 2 bases; nucleotides outside the gene matches: 11.

This chain joins TRBV27 and TRBJ2-5, with 11 bases aligning to TRBD1. Germline-derived CDR1 and CDR2 are MNHEY and SMNVEV (reference sequence). Trimming took 8 bases from V and 0 from J; bases not matched to a gene: 5. The CDR3 has 15 residues. The CDR3 sequence: CASGPGQGDQETQYF. Written as DNA, the CDR3 is TGTGCCAGCGGCCCGGGACAGGGGGACCAAGAGACCCAGTACTTC.

The chain links TRBV9 to TRBJ1-1, with D unresolved. Trimming removed 4 bases from V and 7 bases from J, with 11 bases in between. The CDR3 totals 12 residues. The V gene's germline CDR1 is SGDLS and CDR2 YYNGEE. The CDR3 DNA reads as TGTGCCAGCAGCCCCCAGGACCTTGAAGCTTTCTTT. Its translation: CASSPQDLEAFF.

This sequence joins TRBV5-4 and TRBJ1-6; possibly TRBD1 for D (5 bases). This CDR3 is 14 amino acids long. Germline CDR1 and CDR2: SGHNT and YYREEE (reference sequence). V was shortened by 1 base and J by 7 bases, with 9 bases between the two germline ends. This CDR3 reads CASSLRGGNSPLHF. The CDR3 region has the DNA TGTGCCAGCAGCTTGAGGGGTGGCAATTCACCCCTCCACTTT.

This chain connects TRBV29-1 to TRBJ2-7; D is possibly TRBD1 or TRBD2 (5 bases each). V was cut by 1 base and J by 2 bases, with 18 bases left in between. Germline V CDR1 and CDR2: SQVTM, ANQGSEA. The CDR3 spans 16 residues. CDR3 in DNA: TGCAGCGTTGAAGGGGGGTCAGGCGCGACCCCCTACGAGCAGTACTTC. Amino acid sequence: CSVEGGSGATPYEQYF.

J is TRBJ2-7 and V is TRBV27, with a weak D call TRBD1 (6 bases). Germline lookup yields CDR1 MNHEY and CDR2 SMNVEV (reference sequence). With 5 bases removed from V and 2 bases from J, the gap between germline ends came to 16 bases. The CDR3 has 15 residues. CDR3 in amino acids: CASSPYPRDTYEQYF. CDR3 DNA sequence: TGTGCCAGCAGTCCGTACCCCCGGGACACCTACGAGCAGTACTTC.

Turning to this clone: This sample also contains other DNA sequences that code for the same CDR3. The gene calls are TRBV19 and TRBJ2-7; TRBD2 is a possible D gene (5 bases). V was trimmed by 5 bases and J by 7 bases, leaving 15 bases between them. The germline V gene has CDR1 LNHDA and CDR2 SQIVND (reference sequence). This CDR3 comprises 13 residues. CDR3 protein: CASSVSLAREQYF. DNA of the CDR3: TGTGCCAGTAGTGTATCGCTAGCTAGGGAGCAGTACTTC.

The rearrangement uses TRBV7-2 and TRBJ2-1; 10 positions match TRBD2. Germline CDR1 reads SGHTA; CDR2 reads FQGNSA. CDR3 size: 14 residues. The ends lost 3 bases at V and 8 bases at J; junction bases unmatched: 4. CDR3 nucleotides: TGTGCCAGCAGCTTTCTAGCGGGGGAGTATGAGCAGTTCTTC. This codes for CASSFLAGEYEQFF.

V is TRBV7-9 and J is TRBJ2-7; a possible D gene is TRBD1 (6 bases). CDR3 length: 15 amino acids. The V end was cut by 4 bases, the J end by 0 bases, with 13 bases between. Germline assignment: CDR1 SEHNR and CDR2 FQNEAQ (reference sequence). The CDR3 region is CASSSRGTRSYEQYF. The CDR3 DNA reads TGTGCCAGCAGCTCCCGTGGGACACGCTCCTACGAGCAGTACTTC.

The chain links TRBV19 to TRBJ1-1, with 9 bases aligning to TRBD1. The CDR3 spans 12 residues. Trimming at V came to 5 bases and at J to 8 bases, leaving 3 bases not matched to a gene. Looked up from germline, CDR1 is LNHDA and CDR2 is SQIVND (reference sequence). The CDR3 spells CASSGQGPEAFF. CDR3 DNA: TGTGCCAGTAGTGGACAGGGGCCAGAAGCTTTCTTT.

V gene TRBV27 combines with J gene TRBJ1-6, with TRBD1 identical over 9 bases. V was clipped by 6 bases and J by 9 bases; unmatched bases: 6. The CDR3 runs to 14 residues. Germline V CDR1 and CDR2: MNHEY, SMNVEV (reference sequence). The DNA for the CDR3 is TGTGCCAGCAGCCTGACAGGGGGGGTTTCACCCCTCCACTTT. Protein product: CASSLTGGVSPLHF.

V usage is TRBV29-1 and J usage is TRBJ2-1; the D call may be TRBD1 or TRBD2 (6 bases each). The germline V gene encodes CDR1 SQVTM and CDR2 ANQGSEA. V lost 6 bases and J lost 7, with 13 bases in between. The CDR3 covers 12 residues. The CDR3 DNA reads TGCAGCGTGACCCTAGGGGGGAATGAGCAGTTCTTC. Amino acids: CSVTLGGNEQFF.

This clone was picked up one time. The rearrangement uses TRBV5-1 and TRBJ2-7; weak D call: TRBD2 (5 bases). Trimming cost V 2 bases and J 2 bases, with 14 bases left between them. This CDR3 comprises 15 residues. Germline V gene sequence: CDR1 SGHRS, CDR2 YFSETQ. CDR3 coding DNA: TGCGCCAGCAGCTTTCTGGATAGCGTCCCCTACGAGCAGTACTTC. This encodes CASSFLDSVPYEQYF.

This clone was picked up one time. The chain has TRBV4-3 and TRBJ2-2; D unclear. This CDR3 has 15 residues. The germline V gene encodes CDR1 LGHNA and CDR2 YSLEER. The V end lost 0 bases, the J end lost 0 bases, and 5 bases lay between the germline ends. CDR3 residues: CASSQDRSNTGELFF. CDR3 DNA sequence: TGCGCCAGCAGCCAAGATCGCTCGAACACCGGGGAGCTGTTTTTT.

The rearrangement uses TRBV7-9 and TRBJ1-6; 7 nucleotides line up with TRBD1. The length of the CDR3 is 16 residues. Germline CDR1 is SEHNR and CDR2 is FQNEAQ (reference sequence). Trimming removed 1 base from V and 3 bases from J; junction bases left unmatched: 3. CDR3 DNA: TGTGCCAGCAGCTTAGAGGGGGCCGTCTATAATTCACCCCTCCACTTT. Translating gives CASSLEGAVYNSPLHF.

The chain is built from TRBV4-1 and TRBJ1-3; D ambiguous. There are 15 residues in the CDR3. Between the trimmed V and J ends, which lost 1 base and 3 bases, there was a span of 10 bases. Germline CDR1 is MGHRA and CDR2 is YSYEKL. The CDR3 here is CASSQGREIGNTIYF. DNA for the CDR3: TGCGCCAGCAGCCAAGGGAGGGAGATTGGAAACACCATATATTTT.

V is TRBV29-1 and J is TRBJ2-7; the match to TRBD2 covers 7 bases. Germline V gene sequence: CDR1 SQVTM, CDR2 ANQGSEA. After removal of 6 bases from V and 0 bases from J, the junction contained 5 bases not matched to a gene. The CDR3 contains 13 residues. The CDR3 nucleotides are TGCAGCGTGCTAGCGGAGAGCTCCTACGAGCAGTACTTC. It specifies CSVLAESSYEQYF.

This chain joins TRBV27 and TRBJ1-1; TRBD1 might be the D (6 bases). The CDR3 runs 13 residues. V lost 3 bases to trimming and J lost 4 bases, with 9 bases between them. Germline values: CDR1 MNHEY, CDR2 SMNVEV (reference sequence). Here the CDR3 reads CASSFRGITEAFF. DNA of the CDR3: TGTGCCAGCAGTTTCAGGGGTATCACTGAAGCTTTCTTT.

V usage is TRBV19 and J usage is TRBJ1-1; 11 bases match TRBD1. V was pared by 7 bases and J by 4 bases, with 8 bases of the junction left unmatched. Germline assignment: CDR1 LNHDA and CDR2 SQIVND (reference sequence). This CDR3 has 15 residues. Here the CDR3 DNA reads TGTGCCAGTACCTATACCGGGACAGGGGGCACTGAAGCTTTCTTT. The encoded protein is CASTYTGTGGTEAFF.

This clone has just one count. This chain connects TRBV6-1 to TRBJ2-7, with D possibly matching TRBD1 (5 bases). This CDR3 is built from 13 residues. Trimming took off 6 bases at V and 2 bases at J, with 11 bases between the two ends. CDR1 MNHNS and CDR2 SASEGT come from the germline V gene. DNA of the CDR3: TGTGCCAGCAGGGTCCGACAGCCCTACGAGCAGTACTTC. This gives the protein CASRVRQPYEQYF.

On this clone: Within the sample, other DNA sequences also encode this same CDR3. This rearrangement joins TRBV7-8 to TRBJ2-7; D perhaps matches TRBD1 (6 bases). Trimming removed 0 bases at V and 4 bases at J, with 7 bases between. This CDR3 is built from 13 residues. The V gene's germline CDR1 is SGHVS and CDR2 FQNEAQ. The CDR3 sequence is CASSLARGYEQYF. In DNA, the CDR3 is TGTGCCAGCAGCTTAGCCAGGGGTTACGAGCAGTACTTC.

CDR3 protein: CASSYGTGYEQFF. DNA of the CDR3: TGTGCCAGCAGTTACGGCACCGGCTATGAGCAGTTCTTC. J is TRBJ2-1 and V is TRBV6-5; D gene uncertain. Germline V lookup: CDR1 MNHEY, CDR2 SVGAGI. This CDR3 is built from 13 residues. Trimming removed 2 bases at V and 8 bases at J, with 10 bases between.

This clone was observed a single time. V is TRBV29-1 and J is TRBJ2-3; 8 bases are a match to TRBD2. Germline CDR1 SQVTM, CDR2 ANQGSEA. The length of the CDR3 is 16 residues. The V and J ends lost 6 bases and 4 bases, in that order; junction bases with no gene match: 15. CDR3 DNA sequence: TGCAGCGTCGAACTAACAGCGGGAGCGGCGGCAGATACGCAGTATTTT. It codes for CSVELTAGAAADTQYF.

In its sample, this clone was seen once. V is TRBV19 and J is TRBJ1-5, with D unclear. There are 14 residues in the CDR3. Germline V gives CDR1 LNHDA, CDR2 SQIVND (reference sequence). Trimming removed 3 bases from V and 1 base from J, with 7 bases in between. Written as DNA, the CDR3 is TGTGCCAGTAGTATTAAGGGAAGCAATCAGCCCCAGCATTTT. It translates to CASSIKGSNQPQHF.

The chain uses TRBV10-3 and TRBJ2-7, with 10 bases identical to TRBD2. The CDR3 extends over 15 amino acids. Germline V gene sequence: CDR1 ENHRY, CDR2 SYGVKD. V lost 11 bases to trimming and J lost 2 bases; unmatched junction nucleotides: 12. This CDR3 is CASRTSGIKPYEQYF. The CDR3 DNA follows: TGTGCCTCCCGGACTAGCGGAATTAAACCCTACGAGCAGTACTTC.

The chain combines TRBV7-9 with TRBJ1-6, with D unclear. Germline V gene data show CDR1 as SEHNR and CDR2 as FQNEAQ (reference sequence). The CDR3 consists of 12 residues. The V and J ends lost 6 bases and 5 bases respectively, with 5 bases between them. In DNA, the CDR3 is TGTGCCAGCAGTTACGATAATTCACCCCTCCACTTT. The encoded protein is CASSYDNSPLHF.